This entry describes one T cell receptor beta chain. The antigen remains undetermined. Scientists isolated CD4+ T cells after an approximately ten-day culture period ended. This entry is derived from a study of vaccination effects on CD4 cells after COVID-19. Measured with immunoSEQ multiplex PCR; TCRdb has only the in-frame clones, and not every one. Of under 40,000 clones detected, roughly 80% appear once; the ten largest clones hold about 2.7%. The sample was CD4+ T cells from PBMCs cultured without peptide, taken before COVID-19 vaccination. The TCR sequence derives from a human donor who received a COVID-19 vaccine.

The CDR3 is CASSIFGDTNQPQHF. Here the CDR3 DNA reads TGTGCCAGTAGTATCTTCGGCGACACCAATCAGCCCCAGCATTTT. The chain links TRBV19 to TRBJ1-5, with D unresolved. The germline V gene encodes CDR1 LNHDA and CDR2 SQIVND (reference sequence). Between the trimmed V and J ends, which lost 3 bases and 3 bases, there was a span of 12 bases. CDR3 length: 15 amino acids.